Presented here are 9 T cell receptor beta chains from one specimen sequenced in a study of T cell responses to AZD1222 COVID-19 vaccine. Sequencing used immunoSEQ multiplex PCR; TCRdb keeps in-frame clones, though not all of them. This table holds some 80,000 clones, approximately 88% found once. This material consisted of peripheral blood, taken 28 days after the second dose of the MenACWY control vaccine. The receptors shown here come from an adult who received the MenACWY meningococcal vaccine as a control.

J is TRBJ1-5 and V is TRBV25-1; no clear D. CDR1 is MGHDK and CDR2 is SYGVNS in the germline V gene. V gave up 3 bases and J gave up 12 bases, with 9 bases separating them. The CDR3 spans 11 residues. The CDR3, as DNA: TGTGCCAGCAGTGACGGTACTGGCCAGCATTTT. Its translation: CASSDGTGQHF.

This clone was seen only once. This chain joins TRBV12-3 or TRBV12-4 and TRBJ1-2; TRBD1 might be the D (5 bases). Deletions cut 3 bases from V and 8 bases from J, with 13 bases between. The CDR3 runs 13 residues. The CDR3 DNA reads TGTGCCAGCAGTTTGTGGGACTATGAGGGCTACACCTTC. It yields the protein CASSLWDYEGYTF.

The rearrangement joins TRBV5-1 to TRBJ2-3, with no clear D. The CDR3 spans 14 residues. V was pared by 4 bases and J by 6 bases, with 15 bases between. The V gene's germline CDR1 is SGHRS and CDR2 YFSETQ. The CDR3 spells CASSLGFSEDTQYF. Written as DNA, the CDR3 is TGCGCCAGCAGCCTGGGATTTTCAGAGGATACGCAGTATTTT.

Concerning this clone itself: This may stem from a read error, because a much larger clone lies one nucleotide away. The chain joins TRBV27 to TRBJ1-6; D unresolved. Germline V gene lookup returns CDR1 MNHEY and CDR2 SMNVEV (reference sequence). The CDR3 covers 12 residues. V lost 2 bases to trimming and J lost 8 bases, with 4 bases between them. The CDR3 bases are TGTGCCAGCAGTTTAGCATATTCACCCCTCCACTTT. It encodes CASSLAYSPLHF.

The gene calls are TRBV7-8 and TRBJ1-5, with 9 nucleotides matching TRBD1. Germline-derived CDR1 and CDR2 are SGHVS and FQNEAQ. V gave up 4 bases and J gave up 0 bases; unmatched junction bases: 4. The CDR3 covers 16 residues. In DNA form, the CDR3 reads TGTGCCAGCAGCTCGGACAGGGGTAATAGCAATCAGCCCCAGCATTTT. Its translation: CASSSDRGNSNQPQHF.

This chain connects TRBV29-1 to TRBJ2-1, with a tentative D call TRBD2 (7 bases). The CDR3 spans 15 residues. Trimming removed 4 bases from V and 4 bases from J, with 17 bases in between. Germline CDR1 SQVTM, CDR2 ANQGSEA. CDR3 nucleotide sequence: TGCAGCGTTGTTCATCGGGGGGCAATATACAATGAGCAGTTCTTC. This sequence encodes CSVVHRGAIYNEQFF.

The chain joins TRBV19 to TRBJ1-4; D is possibly TRBD1 (5 bases). Germline CDR1 reads LNHDA; CDR2 reads SQIVND (reference sequence). This CDR3 region has 13 residues. This CDR3 is CATIGGIGEKLFF. For the CDR3, the DNA is TGTGCGACCATTGGGGGGATTGGCGAAAAACTGTTTTTT.

The gene calls are TRBV7-3 and TRBJ1-1; no clear D. Germline V CDR1 and CDR2: SGHTA, FQGTGA. There are 13 residues in the CDR3. Trimming removed 5 bases at V and 1 base at J, with 8 bases between. The CDR3 nucleotides are TGTGCCAGCAGCACGTTACCGAACACTGAAGCTTTCTTT. This sequence encodes CASSTLPNTEAFF.

The genes are TRBV5-4 and TRBJ1-1, with D possibly TRBD1 on 5 matching bases. This CDR3 spans 14 amino acids. V was shortened by 3 bases and J by 4 bases, with 13 bases between the two germline ends. The germline V gene encodes CDR1 SGHNT and CDR2 YYREEE (reference sequence). The DNA of the CDR3 is TGTGCCAGCAGCTCAGGGAATGGTGGCACTGAAGCTTTCTTT. This encodes CASSSGNGGTEAFF. The whole variable domain, remainder taken from reference TRBV5-4 and TRBJ1-1, is ETGVTQSPTHLIKTRGQQVTLRCSSQSGHNTVSWYQQALGQGPQFIFQYYREEENGRGNFPPRFSGLQFPNYSSELNVNALELDDSALYLCASSSGNGGTEAFFGQGTRLTVV.